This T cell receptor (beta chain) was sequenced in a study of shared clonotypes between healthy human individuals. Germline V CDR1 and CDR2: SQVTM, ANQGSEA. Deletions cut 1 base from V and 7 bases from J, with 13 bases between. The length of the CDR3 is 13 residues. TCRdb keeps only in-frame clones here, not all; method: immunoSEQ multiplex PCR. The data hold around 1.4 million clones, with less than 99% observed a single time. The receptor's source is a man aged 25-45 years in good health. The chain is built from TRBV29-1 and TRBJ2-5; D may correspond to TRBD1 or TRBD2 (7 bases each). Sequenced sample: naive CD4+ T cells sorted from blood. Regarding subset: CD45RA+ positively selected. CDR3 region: CSVEAGGDLTQYF. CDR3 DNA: TGCAGCGTTGAAGCAGGGGGGGACTTGACCCAGTACTTC.